The present entry profiles one TCR beta chain with its context. As yet, its antigen is unknown. The length of the CDR3 is 15 residues. V dropped 9 bases and J dropped 2 bases, with 16 bases sitting between them. CDR1 LNHDA and CDR2 SQIVND come from the germline V gene (reference sequence). The sample originates from a study of cytomegalovirus exposure and HLA in healthy donors. The PCR contained 60 Vbeta and 13 Jbeta primers. Sequencing was performed with immunoSEQ multiplex PCR; in TCRdb, only in-frame clones are kept and a portion is missing. This sample has 120,000 or so clones, with more than 80% found just once. Those who donated were healthy bone marrow donors. General study points: Later on, a genetic analysis was performed. It linked a missense variant in DCLRE1C with V- and J-gene trimming of TCR beta. Earlier findings revealed that most TCR beta V segments proved productive either about 87% or about 30% of the time.

The chain joins TRBV19 to TRBJ2-2; a weak D match, TRBD2 (6 bases). The receptor was derived from a man aged 30 to 45 in good health and CMV-seropositive. Material: PBMCs. DNA of the CDR3: TGTGCCAGCGGGAGCGAGCACCAAAACACCGGGGAGCTGTTTTTT. Residues: CASGSEHQNTGELFF.